This T cell receptor (beta chain) was documented in a study of follicular helper T cells after annual influenza vaccination. Study findings and constraints: ICOS+CD38+ cTfh clonality change tracked circulating plasmablast frequency change. Day 7 ICOS+CD38+ clones were most often found later in ICOS-CD38- cTfh cells.

Concerning this clone: As yet, its antigen is unknown. The sample holds other DNA sequences that translate to the same CDR3.

Time point described: 2014-2015 season, pre-vaccination. Adults were given seasonal inactivated influenza vaccine, and blood CD4 subsets were sorted before and after vaccination. Sorted cTfh were non-naive CD4+CXCR5+PD-1+, either ICOS+CD38+ or ICOS-CD38-. Using immunoSEQ multiplex PCR, the repertoire was profiled, and TCRdb retains in-frame clones only, with some absent. The sample consists of 25,000 to 35,000 clones, approximately 80% of them appearing once. The source material was CXCR5+ CD38- circulating T follicular helper cells from blood, sampled on the day of influenza vaccination. As to subset: circulating Tfh, non-naive CD4+CXCR5+PD-1+ (ICOS+CD38+ or ICOS-CD38-). The receptor was derived from an adult who received the influenza vaccine.

In nucleotides, the CDR3 is TGTGCCAGCAGTGATCCGGCGGGGGCCGCACGCCGTGGGGAGACCCAGTACTTC. Its protein product is CASSDPAGAARRGETQYF. The chain couples TRBV7-9 to TRBJ2-5; a weak D match, TRBD2 (7 bases). V was trimmed by 6 bases and J by 5 bases, leaving 28 bases between them. The CDR3 covers 18 residues. In germline, CDR1 is SEHNR, CDR2 FQNEAQ (reference sequence).